The clone carrying this T cell receptor beta chain was seen a handful of times. The antigen remains undetermined. Isolated RNA was reverse transcribed in full, so expressed TCRB transcripts were sequenced. Measured with immunoSEQ multiplex PCR; TCRdb has only the in-frame clones, and not every one. The sample has 250,000 or so clones; around a quarter are singletons. Sorting based on CD45RO/CCR7/CD25/CD127/CD95/CD27 separated CD4+ naive, central memory, regulatory and stem cell-like memory cells. The data belong to a study of beta chain features in type 1 diabetes. Study details: No age, gender or cell yield differences were seen between patients and healthy donors.

Whole-study findings and limits: Whether TCRB rearrangement is influenced by HLA type was left unresolved in this analysis.

In germline, CDR1 is SGHRS, CDR2 YFSETQ. The CDR3 loop spans 14 amino acids. V was shortened by 4 bases and J by 7 bases, with 12 bases between the two germline ends. The source is a man aged 25-40 years in good health. V is TRBV5-1 and J is TRBJ1-6; TRBD1 might be the D (6 bases). The sequenced material came from central memory CD4+ T cells from blood. CDR3 nucleotides: TGCGCCAGCAGCGAGGGGGTGAAAAATTCACCCCTCCACTTT. Amino acid sequence: CASSEGVKNSPLHF.